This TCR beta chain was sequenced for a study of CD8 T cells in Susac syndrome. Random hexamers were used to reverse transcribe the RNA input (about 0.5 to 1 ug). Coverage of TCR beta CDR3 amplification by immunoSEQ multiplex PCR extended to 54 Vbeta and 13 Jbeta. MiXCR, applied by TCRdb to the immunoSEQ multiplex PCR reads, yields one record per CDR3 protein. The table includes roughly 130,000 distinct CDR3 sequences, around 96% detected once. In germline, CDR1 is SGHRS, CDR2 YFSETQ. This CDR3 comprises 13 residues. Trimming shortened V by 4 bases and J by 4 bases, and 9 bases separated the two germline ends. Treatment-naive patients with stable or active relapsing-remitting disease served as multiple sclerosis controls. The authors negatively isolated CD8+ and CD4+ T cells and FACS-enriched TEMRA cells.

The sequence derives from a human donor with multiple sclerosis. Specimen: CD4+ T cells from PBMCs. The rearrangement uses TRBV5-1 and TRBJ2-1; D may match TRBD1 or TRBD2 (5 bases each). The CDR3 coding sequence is TGCGCCAGCAGCCCCGGGACGTACAATGAGCAGTTCTTC. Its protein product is CASSPGTYNEQFF.